This T cell receptor beta chain was captured by sequencing in a study of blood T cell repertoires in COVID-19. As for the study in general: PBMCs, B-cell-depleted T cells, or T cells provided the cDNA or gDNA that made up the material.

This clone was detected only once. V shed 0 bases and J 3 bases; nucleotides not matched to a gene: 4. The CDR3 totals 15 residues. The V gene's germline CDR1 is LGHNA and CDR2 YSLEER. Per the original methods: Cell counts per sample came from amplifying reference gene primers. Profiling relied on immunoSEQ multiplex PCR, and the TCRdb table lists in-frame clones only, not all of them. The V and J calls and the clone size are those of that table, but D and trimming were determined from the DNA. This sample yields tens of thousands of clones, of which more than 75% are seen a single time; around a sixth belongs to the top ten.

The sequenced sample consisted of peripheral blood. The receptor was isolated from a human donor with active COVID-19. The donor label of this sample is uncertain. V usage is TRBV4-3 and J usage is TRBJ2-5; 7 bases agree with TRBD2. The CDR3 region has the DNA TGCGCCAGCAGCCAAGATTCTAGCGGAAAAGAGACCCAGTACTTC. The encoded protein is CASSQDSSGKETQYF.